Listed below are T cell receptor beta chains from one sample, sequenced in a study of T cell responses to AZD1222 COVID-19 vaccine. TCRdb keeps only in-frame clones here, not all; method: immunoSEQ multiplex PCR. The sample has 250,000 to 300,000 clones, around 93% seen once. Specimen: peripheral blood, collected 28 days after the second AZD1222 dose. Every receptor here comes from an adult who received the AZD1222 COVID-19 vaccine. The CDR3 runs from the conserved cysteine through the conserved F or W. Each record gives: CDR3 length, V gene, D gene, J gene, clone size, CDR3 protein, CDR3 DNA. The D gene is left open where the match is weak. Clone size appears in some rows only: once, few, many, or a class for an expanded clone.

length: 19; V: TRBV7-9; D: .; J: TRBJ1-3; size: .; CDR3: CASSWGRGGTFSSGNTIYF; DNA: TGTGCCAGCAGCTGGGGGAGAGGAGGTACTTTTAGCTCTGGAAACACCATATATTTT
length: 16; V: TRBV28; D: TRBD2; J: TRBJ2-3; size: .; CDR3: CASSAPGTSSTDTQYF; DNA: TGTGCCAGCAGTGCCCCCGGGACTAGTAGCACAGATACGCAGTATTTT
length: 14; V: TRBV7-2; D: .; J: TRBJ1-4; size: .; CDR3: CASRRGPTNEKLFF; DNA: TGTGCCAGCAGGAGGGGTCCTACTAATGAAAAACTGTTTTTT
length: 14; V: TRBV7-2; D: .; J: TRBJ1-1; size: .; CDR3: CASSLVGLNTEAFF; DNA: TGTGCCAGCAGCTTGGTAGGGTTGAACACTGAAGCTTTCTTT
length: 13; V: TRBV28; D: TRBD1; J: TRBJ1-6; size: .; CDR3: CASTGGGRSPLHF; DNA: TGTGCCAGCACCGGAGGGGGCAGGTCACCCCTCCACTTT
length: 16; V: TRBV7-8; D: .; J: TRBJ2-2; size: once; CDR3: CASSYPWRKKGGELFF; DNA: TGTGCCAGCAGCTACCCCTGGAGGAAGAAAGGCGGGGAGCTGTTTTTT
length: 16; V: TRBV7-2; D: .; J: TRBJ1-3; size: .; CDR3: CASSDRNQVAGNTIYF; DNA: TGTGCCAGCAGCGATAGGAATCAGGTGGCGGGAAACACCATATATTTT
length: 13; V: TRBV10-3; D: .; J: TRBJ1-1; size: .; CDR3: CAISEAAPTEAFF; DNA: TGTGCCATCAGTGAGGCAGCCCCGACTGAAGCTTTCTTT
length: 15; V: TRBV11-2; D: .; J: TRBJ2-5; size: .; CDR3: CASSLGGWGQETQYF; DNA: TGTGCCAGCAGCTTAGGGGGGTGGGGACAAGAGACCCAGTACTTC
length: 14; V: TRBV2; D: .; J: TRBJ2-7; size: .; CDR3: CASSEVFGADEQYF; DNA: TGTGCCAGCAGTGAGGTTTTTGGGGCGGACGAGCAGTACTTC
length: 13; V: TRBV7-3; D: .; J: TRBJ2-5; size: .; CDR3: CASSLGNQETQYF; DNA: TGTGCCAGCAGCTTAGGGAACCAAGAGACCCAGTACTTC
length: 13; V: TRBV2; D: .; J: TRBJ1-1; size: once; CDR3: CASSVQFNTEAFF; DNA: TGTGCCAGCAGTGTTCAGTTTAACACTGAAGCTTTCTTT
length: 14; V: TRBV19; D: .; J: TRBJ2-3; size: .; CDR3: CASSPRRGADTQYF; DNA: TGTGCCAGTAGTCCTCGTCGGGGCGCAGATACGCAGTATTTT
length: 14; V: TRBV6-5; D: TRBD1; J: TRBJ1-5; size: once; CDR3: CASSYLAGTGNQHF; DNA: TGTGCCAGCAGTTACTTGGCAGGGACAGGGAATCAGCATTTT
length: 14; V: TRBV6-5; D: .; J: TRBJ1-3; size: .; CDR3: CASSRSYSGNTIYF; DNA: TGTGCCAGTAGCAGGTCATACTCTGGAAACACCATATATTTT
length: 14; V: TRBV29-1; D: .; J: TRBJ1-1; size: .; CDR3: CSVEGGPAAIEAFF; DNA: TGCAGCGTTGAAGGGGGGCCAGCCGCGATTGAAGCTTTCTTT
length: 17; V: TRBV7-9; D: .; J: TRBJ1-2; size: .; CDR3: CASSTLQGLRMSYGYTF; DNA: TGTGCCAGCAGCACACTGCAGGGTTTACGGATGAGCTATGGCTACACCTTC
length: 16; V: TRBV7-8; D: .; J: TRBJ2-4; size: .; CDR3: CASSPRGGIAKNIQYF; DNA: TGTGCCAGCAGCCCTAGGGGGGGGATAGCCAAAAACATTCAGTACTTC